Described below is a single TCR beta chain sequence and its context. A few counts support this clonotype. This clone's antigen is unknown. Base qualities are not recorded, but no much larger clone differs from it by a single base. The sample's treatment or condition label, decoded: live attenuated yellow fever vaccine strain. PBMCs were isolated from peripheral blood using a standard Ficoll-Paque protocol. Dynabeads CD4 and CD8 positive selection kits were used to isolate CD4 and CD8 T-cell fractions. TriZol was used to extract RNA from bulk PBMCs, CD4 and CD8 fractions, and dextramer-positive and dextramer-negative fractions. This specimen belongs to a study of T cells after yellow fever vaccination (dated by TCRdb to between 2019 and 2020). In the study overall: Libraries from fractions with low cell numbers were prepared with the SMART-Seq v4 Ultra Low Input RNA kit. Two healthy male donors, one aged 18 to 29 and one aged 30 to 40 years, were included in the cohort. To track T-cell clones before and after primary and booster YFV17D yellow fever vaccination, bulk TCR alpha and beta repertoires were sequenced longitudinally. Bulk PBMC replicates and cell subsets were isolated from blood drawn at multiple timepoints before and after both primary and secondary immunization.

The CDR3 starts with the cysteine, ends with the phenylalanine, and has 16 residues. CDR3 DNA is the only sequence kept; it has 48 bases, read in frame from the first base. Per the germline V gene (reference sequence), SEHNR is the CDR1 and FQNEAQ is the CDR2. Relative to germline, V is 5 bases shorter and J is 0 bases shorter, with 13 bases between their ends. The paper as a whole reports these results and caveats: A small fraction of clonotypes showed up in both the CD4 and CD8 compartments, probably as a result of convergent recombination. Compared with the primary T-cell response, the secondary T-cell response was faster but weaker, reaching its peak on day 5 rather than on day 15. Because abundant contaminating clonotypes from the bulk population could be contained in FACS-sorted repertoires, computational filtering was required. Most clones expanded after primary vaccination were re-detected after the booster (almost 98% of CD4 and around 88% of CD8), suggesting broad memory maintenance. Because the study included only two donors, the extent to which the findings can be generalized is limited.

Synthesis of TCR cDNA relied on 5'RACE template switching, a step that introduced a universal primer site along with unique molecular identifiers. cDNA synthesis was primed from both the TCR alpha and TCR beta constant segments. Libraries were amplified in two PCR steps, with sample barcodes and sequencing adapters added in the second step. Sequencing of libraries was performed on Illumina HiSeq 2500 (2x100 bp) or NovaSeq (2x150 bp). Per the authors' processing: MIGEC was used to demultiplex reads and collapse the reads into UMI consensus sequences, and MiXCR was used for V(D)J alignment. Using edgeR on replicate PBMC samples, clonotypes were called vaccine-responding if FDR was below 0.01 and the log2 fold change was above 5 up to day 15. Each bulk clonotype received a CD4 or CD8 identity based on whether the sequenced CD4 or CD8 repertoire contained that clonotype at higher abundance. TCRdb's own reprocessing of the public reads used fastp at Q25 and MiXCR and kept productive beta chains. Identical CDR3 proteins give one entry, which carries the most common genes and DNA. TCRdb's processing, not the authors', yielded these V and J calls. The sample table contains roughly 79,000 distinct CDR3 sequences; only one count was recorded for around 7.8% of them. The biggest ten clones account for roughly 29% of the sample.

The rearrangement joined TRBV7-9 to TRBJ1-4; the D gene assignment is ambiguous. The TCR comes from a man between 18 and 35 years old who received the YFV17D yellow fever vaccine. The sample was CD8+ T cells sorted from PBMCs, taken 10 days after the first yellow fever vaccination. The CDR3 protein: CASSPPPGSTNEKLFF. The nucleotide sequence reads as follows: TGTGCCAGCAGCCCCCCCCCCGGGTCAACTAATGAAAAACTGTTTTTT. This CDR3, with the reference TRBV7-9 and TRBJ1-4 proteins standing in past its ends, gives the full variable domain DTGVSQNPRHKITKRGQNVTFRCDPISEHNRLYWYRQTLGQGPEFLTYFQNEAQLEKSRLLSDRFSAERPKGSFSTLEIQRTEQGDSAMYLCASSPPPGSTNEKLFFGSGTQLSVL.